The entry below describes one TCR beta chain. The CDR3 covers 11 residues. V lost 8 bases and J 6 bases, leaving 10 bases between the germline ends. Germline V lookup: CDR1 LNHDA, CDR2 SQIVND (reference sequence). The data belong to a study of blood T cell repertoires in COVID-19. Study-level background: In each case, the material was cDNA or gDNA derived from T cells, B-cell-depleted T cells, or PBMCs.

In the source study's methods: Amplification of reference gene primers was used by the study to estimate nucleated cell counts. The repertoire was sequenced with immunoSEQ multiplex PCR; TCRdb's copy has only in-frame clones and lacks some. The D gene and trimming were derived from the DNA, and the V and J assignments and clone size from that table. The sample yields under 300,000 clones, around four fifths seen once. The receptor was isolated from a woman between 40 and 55 years old with active or convalescent COVID-19. The chain employs TRBV19 and TRBJ1-1, with D possibly TRBD1 on 5 matching bases. The sample comprised peripheral blood. CDR3 residues: CASHDRAEAFF. The CDR3 DNA is TGTGCCAGTCACGACAGAGCTGAAGCTTTCTTT.